This TCR beta chain originates from a study of blood T cells in healthy people across ages. PCR was performed a second time for roughly 7 to 11 cycles using a sample-barcoded 5' primer and a J-beta primer mix. Via MiXCR, TCRdb re-called the 5' RACE reads, giving one row per CDR3 protein. This sample has more than 600,000 distinct CDR3 sequences, with 25% found just once. A few counts support this clonotype. In germline, CDR1 is MNHEY, CDR2 SVGAGI. The CDR3 length is 17 residues. V lost 0 bases and J 8 bases, leaving 17 bases between the germline ends. These sequences were also reported in another study, on T cells of mothers and their children.

Sequencing was done on a sample of blood. The TCR originated in a boy under 18 in good health. V usage is TRBV6-5 and J usage is TRBJ1-6, with D perhaps matching TRBD1 (6 bases). DNA for the CDR3: TGTGCCAGCAGTTACTCAGTCTCCGGGACACACTATTCACCCCTCCACTTT. Amino acid sequence: CASSYSVSGTHYSPLHF.